Reported below is one TCR beta chain. This record belongs to a study of blood T cell repertoires in COVID-19. Study context: Donors in the United States, Italy and Spain gave samples during acute or convalescent COVID-19. Sources were T cells, B-cell-depleted T cells, or PBMCs; the material itself was cDNA or gDNA.

The V gene lost 4 bases and the J gene lost 1 base, with 12 bases spanning the gap. This CDR3 contains 15 residues. Germline V CDR1 and CDR2: LGHDT, YNNKEL (reference sequence). Study processing details: Reference gene primer amplification in the assay estimated nucleated cell counts. Only in-frame clones appear in the TCRdb table, and some are missing; sequencing was by immunoSEQ multiplex PCR. The V and J calls and the clone size are those of that table, but D and trimming were determined from the DNA. The data show roughly 250,000 clones, roughly 87% seen once. The V call is TRBV3-1 (or the pseudogene TRBV3-2), the J call TRBJ2-3; D possibly corresponds to TRBD1 (5 bases). The source material was peripheral blood. This sequence was found in a man aged 55 to 70 who had recovered from COVID-19. This chain's CDR3 is CASSPRDGGTDTQYF. In DNA, the CDR3 is TGTGCCAGCAGCCCCAGGGATGGGGGCACAGATACGCAGTATTTT.